Ten or more counts support the clone carrying this TCR beta chain. Its specificity is not known. The V gene's germline CDR1 is SGHRS and CDR2 YFSETQ. Trimming shortened V by 4 bases and J by 6 bases, and 11 bases separated the two germline ends. The CDR3 is 13 residues long. These data belong to a study of T-cell memory formation after mild COVID-19. TCRdb passed the 5' RACE reads through MiXCR, listing each CDR3 protein once. This table has about 45,000 distinct CDR3 sequences, 6% to 8% appearing once. Points from the study as a whole: Contracting clones localized mainly to CM and EM when CD4+ and mainly to EMRA when CD8+.

The rearrangement joins TRBV5-1 to TRBJ1-5; D remains unclear. The receptor was derived from a man in his late teens or twenties who had mild COVID-19 (a few samples of this study predate the infection). Cell type and time point are not known. The sequencing input was PBMCs or a T cell subset sorted from them (not recorded which). The CDR3 is CASSPEPGQPQHF. The CDR3 DNA follows: TGCGCCAGCAGCCCCGAACCGGGTCAGCCCCAGCATTTT.